The table lists the clone carrying this T cell receptor (beta chain) with a few counts. Authors' processing steps: Amplified reference gene primers provided the basis for estimating nucleated cell counts. Produced via immunoSEQ multiplex PCR; TCRdb's table is partial and in-frame only. That table gives V, J and clone size, and the DNA gave D and trimming. The sample includes around 200,000 clones, 85% to 90% seen only once; the top ten take more than 20%. These data come from a study of blood T cell repertoires in COVID-19. Study-wide context: Acute-phase and convalescent COVID-19 samples originated in the United States, Italy and Spain. Sources were T cells, B-cell-depleted T cells, or PBMCs; the material itself was cDNA or gDNA.

This clonotype originated in an older man with active or convalescent COVID-19. Sequenced input: peripheral blood.

The CDR3, as DNA: TGTGCCAGCAGTCGAGGGGCCCGGGGACAGGTCTATGGCTACACCTTC. Its protein is CASSRGARGQVYGYTF. J is TRBJ1-2 and V is TRBV27; 8 bases line up with TRBD1. V trimming: 5 bases; J trimming: 4 bases; junction bases outside the gene matches: 12. The CDR3 length is 16 residues. Germline loops: CDR1 MNHEY, CDR2 SMNVEV (reference sequence).